This TCR beta chain was obtained from a study of control samples from healthy donors and cancer patients. This CDR3 region has 13 residues. V dropped 1 base and J dropped 10 bases, with 13 bases sitting between them. Germline V gene sequence: CDR1 MNHNS, CDR2 SASEGT. Produced via immunoSEQ multiplex PCR; TCRdb's table is partial and in-frame only. The data contain around 82,000 clones, 87% of them seen just once; the ten biggest clones take up over 15%. The sequencing sample was made of blood. The TCR comes from a man aged 45 to 65 in good health. The J gene is TRBJ1-1, the V gene TRBV6-1; no clear D. In DNA form, the CDR3 reads TGTGCCAGCAGTGAAGACTTGGACCCTCGAGCTTTCTTT. The encoded protein is CASSEDLDPRAFF.